A selection of T cell receptor beta chains follows, all from one sample in a study of cytomegalovirus exposure and HLA in healthy donors. TCRdb's table, derived via immunoSEQ multiplex PCR, lists solely in-frame clones and lacks some. Of over 45,000 clones listed, 75% to 85% are singletons. The sequenced material came from PBMCs. These receptors all stem from a man younger than 40 in good health and CMV-seronegative. The CDR3 runs from the conserved cysteine through the conserved F or W. Fields, in order: J gene, clone size, V gene, D gene, CDR3 DNA, CDR3 protein. D genes are given only for firm matches. Rows may omit the clone size; those that give it use once, few, many or a size class.

TRBJ2-3	NA	TRBV9	TRBD2	TGTGTCAGCAGCGGGAGGGCACTCACAGATACGCAGTATTTT	CVSSGRALTDTQYF
TRBJ2-7	NA	TRBV7-2	NA	TGTGCCAGCAGCTTAGCGAGGGCAGGGGGGTCCTACGAGCAGTACTTC	CASSLARAGGSYEQYF
TRBJ2-7	NA	TRBV19	NA	TGTGCCAGTAGTACAACGACGGGAACCTACGAGCAGTACTTC	CASSTTTGTYEQYF
TRBJ1-2	NA	TRBV5-5	TRBD1	TGTGCCAGCAGCTTTGGGGACAGTCCTAACTATGGCTACACCTTC	CASSFGDSPNYGYTF
TRBJ2-1	NA	TRBV11-2	NA	TGTGCCAGCAGCTTCGGAGGCAATGAGCAGTTCTTC	CASSFGGNEQFF
TRBJ1-5	NA	TRBV5-1	TRBD1	TGCGCCAGCAGCTTGACAGGGGGCAGCCATCAGCCCCAGCATTTT	CASSLTGGSHQPQHF
TRBJ2-2	NA	TRBV6-1	TRBD2	TGTGCCAGCAGTGGCCCTAGCGGGCTGAACACCGGGGAGCTGTTTTTT	CASSGPSGLNTGELFF
TRBJ2-7	NA	TRBV10-1	TRBD1	TGCGCCAGCAGTGAACCCGCGACAGGGGGCTACCACGAGCAGTACTTC	CASSEPATGGYHEQYF
TRBJ1-2	NA	TRBV7-2	TRBD1	TGTGCCATTCCGATGGACAGGGGATTAATTAACTATGGCTACACCTTC	CAIPMDRGLINYGYTF
TRBJ2-3	once	TRBV19	NA	TGTGCCAGTAGTTTGAGCGGGCCAGGTTCAGATACGCAGTATTTT	CASSLSGPGSDTQYF
TRBJ2-7	NA	TRBV13	NA	TGTGCCAGCAGCCTAACCGGGGAAGCCTACGAGCAGTACTTC	CASSLTGEAYEQYF
TRBJ2-7	NA	TRBV7-2	TRBD2	TGTGCCAGCAGCCCTGACCCGGGACTAGCGCATCTGGGCGAGCAGTACTTC	CASSPDPGLAHLGEQYF
TRBJ2-5	NA	TRBV28	NA	TGTGCCAGCAGTTCCCCCTACCCAGAGACCCAGTACTTC	CASSSPYPETQYF
TRBJ1-5	NA	TRBV30	TRBD1	TGTGCCTGGAGTGTACAGGACAGGGTGAATCAGCCCCAGCATTTT	CAWSVQDRVNQPQHF
TRBJ2-7	NA	TRBV10-3	TRBD1	TGTGCCATCAGTGAGATTATGACAGGGAGCTCCTACGAGCAGTACTTC	CAISEIMTGSSYEQYF
TRBJ2-1	once	TRBV4-3	NA	TGCGCCAGCAGCCAAGATCTCGCGAACCCCTACAATGAGCAGTTCTTC	CASSQDLANPYNEQFF
TRBJ1-6	NA	TRBV7-3	TRBD1	TGTGCCAGCAGCTCCGGACAGGGGGATTCACCCCTCCACTTT	CASSSGQGDSPLHF
TRBJ2-7	NA	TRBV7-9	NA	TGTGCCAGCAGCTTAGCGGGGGCAACCTACGAGCAGTACTTC	CASSLAGATYEQYF
TRBJ2-1	NA	TRBV6-5	NA	TGTGCCAGCAGTGCTAGGGGAGAGCAGTTCTTC	CASSARGEQFF
TRBJ2-3	NA	TRBV9	TRBD1	TGTGCCAGCAGCGTAGCTACGGGACAGGGAACAGATACGCAGTATTTT	CASSVATGQGTDTQYF
TRBJ2-1	NA	TRBV19	TRBD2	TGTGCCAGTAGTATAGGCGTTAGCGGGGGTCAATACAATGAGCAGTTCTTC	CASSIGVSGGQYNEQFF
TRBJ2-1	NA	TRBV27	TRBD2	TGTGCCAGCAGTTTATCGCCCCGAAGAGCGGGACTCAGAAATGAGCAGTTCTTC	CASSLSPRRAGLRNEQFF
TRBJ1-1	NA	TRBV6-4	NA	TGTGCCAGCAGCGTCCAGGCGAACACTGAAGCTTTCTTT	CASSVQANTEAFF
TRBJ2-7	NA	TRBV6-1	TRBD1	TGTGCCAGCACCAATTCCAGGGACAGGGGGAAGCAGTACTTC	CASTNSRDRGKQYF
TRBJ2-5	NA	TRBV4-3	NA	TGCGCCAGCAGCCAAGATAGGAACAGGGGGGGGACCCAGTACTTC	CASSQDRNRGGTQYF
TRBJ2-2	NA	TRBV2	TRBD2	TGTGCCAGCAGGGGAGGGAGCGGGAGGAACACCGGGGAGCTGTTTTTT	CASRGGSGRNTGELFF
TRBJ2-7	NA	TRBV28	NA	TGTGCCAGCAGTACTGCGGCATACGAGCAGTACTTC	CASSTAAYEQYF
TRBJ2-3	NA	TRBV30	NA	TGTGCCTGGACCGGCACAGATACGCAGTATTTT	CAWTGTDTQYF
TRBJ1-3	NA	TRBV5-6	TRBD1	TGTGCCAGCAGCCGCAGGGGGAGTTGGGGAGCTTACGGAAACACCATATATTTT	CASSRRGSWGAYGNTIYF
TRBJ2-5	NA	TRBV4-3	NA	TGCGCCAGCAGCCAAGAAGGACAGACGGGACAAGAGACCCAGTACTTC	CASSQEGQTGQETQYF
TRBJ1-2	NA	TRBV7-9	TRBD1	TGTGCCAGCAGCCAACTTGACAGGGTCAACTATGGCTACACCTTC	CASSQLDRVNYGYTF
TRBJ2-7	NA	TRBV6-5	NA	TGTGCCAGCAGGACGGACAATGGGGTCTACGAGCAGTACTTC	CASRTDNGVYEQYF
TRBJ2-7	NA	TRBV7-2	NA	TGTGCCAGCAGCCCCGGGTCCTACGAGCAGTACTTC	CASSPGSYEQYF
TRBJ1-4	NA	TRBV5-1	NA	TGCGCCAGCGGCCAACAGGGCTTTAATGAAAAACTGTTTTTT	CASGQQGFNEKLFF
TRBJ2-7	NA	TRBV12-5	TRBD2	TGTGCTAGTGGTTTGGGCGGACTAGCCTCCTACGAGCAGTACTTC	CASGLGGLASYEQYF
TRBJ2-2	NA	TRBV10-3	TRBD2	TGTGCCAAAAATAGCGGGGGCATGAACACCGGGGAGCTGTTTTTT	CAKNSGGMNTGELFF
TRBJ2-5	NA	TRBV6-1	NA	TGTGCCAGCAGTGGCTCACGGTCCGTCCAAGAGACCCAGTACTTC	CASSGSRSVQETQYF
TRBJ2-7	NA	TRBV6-5	TRBD1	TGTGCCAGCAGCCAATTGAGGGGACAGTCCTACGAGCAGTACTTC	CASSQLRGQSYEQYF
TRBJ2-3	NA	TRBV5-4	NA	TGTGCCAGCAGCTTGCAGACAGGCGGGACAGATACGCAGTATTTT	CASSLQTGGTDTQYF
TRBJ2-7	NA	TRBV7-9	TRBD1	TGTGCCAGCAGCCCGACAGGGGCATCCTACGAGCAGTACTTC	CASSPTGASYEQYF
TRBJ2-7	NA	TRBV6-5	NA	TGTGCCAGCAGTTACTCGTGGCAGGGGTCCTACGAGCAGTACTTC	CASSYSWQGSYEQYF
TRBJ1-1	NA	TRBV7-2	TRBD1	TGTGCCAGCAGCACCCGACAGGGGGCCACTGAAGCTTTCTTT	CASSTRQGATEAFF
TRBJ1-5	NA	TRBV7-8	NA	TGTGCCAGCAGCTCACAGGGAGGGGGACAGCCCCAGCATTTT	CASSSQGGGQPQHF
TRBJ1-1	NA	TRBV27	NA	TGTGCCAGCAGTTTTAGGACAGAACTTCACACTGAAGCTTTCTTT	CASSFRTELHTEAFF
TRBJ2-5	NA	TRBV7-2	NA	TGTGCCAGCAGCGTACTAAGCGAGGCGACCCAGTACTTC	CASSVLSEATQYF
TRBJ1-3	NA	TRBV7-6	NA	TGTGCCAGCAGCTTAGGGCTAGGAATCTCTGGAAACACCATATATTTT	CASSLGLGISGNTIYF
TRBJ2-7	NA	TRBV20-1	NA	TGCAGTGCCCTCCGGGTGGGCGAGCAGTACTTC	CSALRVGEQYF
TRBJ2-1	few	TRBV7-8	NA	TGTGCCAGCAGCTTCCAGGACAATGAGCAGTTCTTC	CASSFQDNEQFF
TRBJ2-2	once	TRBV19	NA	TGTGCCAGTAGTAATGGGGCCGGGACCGGGGAGCTGTTTTTT	CASSNGAGTGELFF
TRBJ2-7	NA	TRBV6-5	NA	TGTGCCAGCAGTGCCGACAGGACGGGTCCCTACGAGCAGTACTTC	CASSADRTGPYEQYF
TRBJ2-3	NA	TRBV9	TRBD2	TGTGCCAGCAGCGTAGCCCTCCTAGCGGGAGGGTCCACAGATACGCAGTATTTT	CASSVALLAGGSTDTQYF
TRBJ2-5	NA	TRBV19	TRBD1	TGTGCCAGTAGTATACGACAGGGTGGGCAACAAGAGACCCAGTACTTC	CASSIRQGGQQETQYF
TRBJ1-1	NA	TRBV7-2	NA	TGTGCCAGCAGCCGCACTGGTGGGAACACTGAAGCTTTCTTT	CASSRTGGNTEAFF
TRBJ1-1	NA	TRBV7-8	NA	TGTGCCAGCAGCTTAGGGATCGGGGGGACTGAAGCTTTCTTT	CASSLGIGGTEAFF
TRBJ2-1	NA	TRBV19	NA	TGTGCCAGTAGTACCCAGACGGGCAATGAGCAGTTCTTC	CASSTQTGNEQFF
TRBJ2-7	few	TRBV27	NA	TGTGCCAGCAGGGATGTGGCAGGGGTGGACGAGCAGTACTTC	CASRDVAGVDEQYF